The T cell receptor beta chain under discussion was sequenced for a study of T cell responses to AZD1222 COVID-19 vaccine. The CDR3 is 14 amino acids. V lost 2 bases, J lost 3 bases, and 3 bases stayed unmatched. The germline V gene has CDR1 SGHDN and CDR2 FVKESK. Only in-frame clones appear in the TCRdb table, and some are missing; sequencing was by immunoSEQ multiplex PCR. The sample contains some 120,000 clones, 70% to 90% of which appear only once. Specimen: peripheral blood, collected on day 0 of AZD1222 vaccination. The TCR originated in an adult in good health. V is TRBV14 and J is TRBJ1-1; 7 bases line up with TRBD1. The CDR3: CASSQQGGYTEAFF. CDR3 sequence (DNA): TGTGCCAGCAGCCAACAAGGGGGCTACACTGAAGCTTTCTTT. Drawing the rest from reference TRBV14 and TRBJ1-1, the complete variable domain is EAGVTQFPSHSVIEKGQTVTLRCDPISGHDNLYWYRRVMGKEIKFLLHFVKESKQDESGMPNNRFLAERTGGTYSTLKVQPAELEDSGVYFCASSQQGGYTEAFFGQGTRLTVV.